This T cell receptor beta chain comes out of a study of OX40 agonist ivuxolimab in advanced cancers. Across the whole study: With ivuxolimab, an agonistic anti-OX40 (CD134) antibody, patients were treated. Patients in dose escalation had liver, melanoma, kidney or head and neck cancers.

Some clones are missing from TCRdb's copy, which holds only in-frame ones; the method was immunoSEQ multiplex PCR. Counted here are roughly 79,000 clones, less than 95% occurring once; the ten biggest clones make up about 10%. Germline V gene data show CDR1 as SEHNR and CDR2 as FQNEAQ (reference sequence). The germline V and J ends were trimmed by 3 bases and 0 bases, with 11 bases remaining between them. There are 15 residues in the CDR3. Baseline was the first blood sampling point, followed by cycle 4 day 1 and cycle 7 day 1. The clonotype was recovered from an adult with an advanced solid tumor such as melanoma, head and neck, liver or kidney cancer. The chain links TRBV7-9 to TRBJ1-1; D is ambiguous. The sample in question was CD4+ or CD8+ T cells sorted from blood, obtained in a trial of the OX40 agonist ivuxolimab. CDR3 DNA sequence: TGTGCCAGCAGCTTCGGTCCGCGATTGAACACTGAAGCTTTCTTT. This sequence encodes CASSFGPRLNTEAFF.